This TCR beta chain was sequenced for a study of beta chain features in type 1 diabetes. Study-level findings and limits: Shortening that was moderate but significant affected the TCRB CDR3s of Type 1 diabetes patients in all four CD4+ subsets. Because the template was cDNA, high-expressing cells might be over-represented.

Reverse transcription of all isolated RNA meant that expressed TCRB transcripts were sequenced. The protocol was immunoSEQ multiplex PCR, while the TCRdb copy is restricted to in-frame clones and leaves out a portion. The data hold about 340,000 clones, with about a tenth observed a single time. Trimming stripped 6 bases from V and 1 base from J, with 15 bases between. Germline CDR1 reads SQVTM; CDR2 reads ANQGSEA. The CDR3 is 14 amino acids. With regard to this clone: Its antigen is still unknown.

The gene calls are TRBV29-1 and TRBJ2-5; tentatively, D is TRBD2 (6 bases). This TCR was sampled from a man younger than 40 with type 1 diabetes. The sequenced material came from central memory CD4+ T cells from blood. The CDR3 spells CSVGGPPAQETQYF. The CDR3 region has the DNA TGCAGCGTCGGGGGACCGCCAGCCCAAGAGACCCAGTACTTC.